The 7 T cell receptor beta chains given below trace back to one sample, sequenced in a study of draining lymph node invasion in breast cancer. The CD4+ CD45RA- CD25- gate defined the sorted memory conventional CD4 T cells. From the bulk RNA-seq reads, TCRdb called clonotypes with MiXCR, one entry per CDR3 protein. Seen here are around 3,500 distinct CDR3 sequences, around 79% observed once, and the top ten hold more than 1.5%. The sequenced sample consisted of sorted memory CD4+ effector T cells from a lymph node. The receptors originated from a female donor with luminal breast cancer.

This clonotype has a handful of counts. This chain links TRBV27 with TRBJ1-4, with a tentative D call TRBD1 (5 bases). In germline, CDR1 is MNHEY, CDR2 SMNVEV (reference sequence). Trimming cost V 11 bases and J 0 bases, with 10 bases left between them. The CDR3 consists of 13 residues. CDR3 loop: CAAGFATNEKLFF. The CDR3 DNA reads as TGTGCCGCAGGGTTTGCAACTAATGAAAAACTGTTTTTT.

The CDR3 here is CASGGRGANEQYF. The CDR3 nucleotides read TGCGCCAGCGGGGGCCGGGGGGCCAACGAGCAGTACTTC. The genes are TRBV5-1 and TRBJ2-7; maybe TRBD2 (7 bases). Germline CDR1 is SGHRS and CDR2 is YFSETQ. The CDR3 contains 13 residues. The V end was cut by 7 bases, the J end by 5 bases, with 16 bases between.

The J gene is TRBJ2-2, the V gene TRBV15; no clear D gene. V was pared by 0 bases and J by 7 bases, with 6 bases between. The CDR3 is 13 residues long. Germline values: CDR1 LNHNV, CDR2 YYDKDF (reference sequence). The CDR3: CATSRDGFGELFF. The DNA for the CDR3 is TGTGCCACCAGCAGAGATGGCTTCGGGGAGCTGTTTTTT.

In this sample, this clonotype turned up once. The chain has TRBV7-7 and TRBJ2-2; 9 bases are shared with TRBD1. Germline V gene lookup returns CDR1 SSHAT and CDR2 FNYEAQ (reference sequence). The CDR3 runs to 15 residues. CDR3 loop: CASKTGTGTAGELFF. The DNA of the CDR3 is TGTGCTTCCAAAACCGGGACAGGGACCGCCGGGGAGCTGTTTTTT.

Written as DNA, the CDR3 is TGTGCCAGCACCGCCGGGACAGGGGGCCTCAATGAGCAGTTCTTC. Translated, it gives CASTAGTGGLNEQFF. The chain couples TRBV6-5 to TRBJ2-1, with TRBD1 matching over 12 bases. This CDR3 is built from 15 residues. V lost 7 bases to trimming and J lost 6 bases; unmatched junction nucleotides: 7. Germline assignment: CDR1 MNHEY and CDR2 SVGAGI.

V usage is TRBV7-2 and J usage is TRBJ2-7; D gene unclear. Trimming stripped 4 bases from V and 1 base from J, with 8 bases between. The CDR3 is 13 amino acids. Per germline, CDR1 SGHTA and CDR2 FQGNSA. DNA for the CDR3: TGTGCCAGCAGCTCGAGCAGATCCTACGAGCAGTACTTC. Protein: CASSSSRSYEQYF.

The chain joins TRBV28 to TRBJ2-5; D may be TRBD2 (6 bases). Germline loops: CDR1 MDHEN, CDR2 SYDVKM. The germline V and J ends were trimmed by 3 bases and 5 bases, with 10 bases remaining between them. This CDR3 region has 13 residues. The CDR3 nucleotides read TGTGCCAGCAGTTTGGTGGGGAGGGAGACCCAGTACTTC. As protein: CASSLVGRETQYF.